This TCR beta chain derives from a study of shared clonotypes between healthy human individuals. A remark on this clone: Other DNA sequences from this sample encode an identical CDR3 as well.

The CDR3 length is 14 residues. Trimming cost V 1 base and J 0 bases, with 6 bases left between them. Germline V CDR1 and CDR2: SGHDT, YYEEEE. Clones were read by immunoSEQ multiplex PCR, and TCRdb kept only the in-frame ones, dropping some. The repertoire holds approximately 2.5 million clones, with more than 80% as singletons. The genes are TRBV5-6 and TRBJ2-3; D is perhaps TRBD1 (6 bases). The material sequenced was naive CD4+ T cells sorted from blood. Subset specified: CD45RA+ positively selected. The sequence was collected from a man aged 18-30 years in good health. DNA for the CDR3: TGTGCCAGCAGCTTGACAGGGAGCACAGATACGCAGTATTTT. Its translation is CASSLTGSTDTQYF.